This entry features one T cell receptor (beta chain) sequence. The antigen is not known. Expansion with viral peptide pools was applied to antigen-specific CD4+ T cells by the ViraFEST assay prior to sequencing. After more than 9 days in culture, the CD4+ T cells were isolated. By PCR, the person was confirmed to have had SARS-CoV-2 infection between March and December 2020. Cultivation was performed at a few million PBMC per well with about 9 IU/ml IL-2 and about 9.6 ug/ml peptides added. This sample was included in a study of vaccination effects on CD4 cells after COVID-19. This CDR3 region has 18 residues. With 3 bases clipped from V and 6 bases from J, the junction kept 18 bases outside the gene matches. Per the germline V gene, CDR1 is DFQATT and CDR2 is SNEGSKA (reference sequence). The assay was immunoSEQ multiplex PCR, and TCRdb's table has in-frame clones only and misses some. The data show roughly 26,000 clones, 75% to 85% seen once.

This chain connects TRBV20-1 to TRBJ2-1, with 9 bases that match TRBD2. The sample consisted of CD4+ T cells from PBMCs cultured with HCoV-NL63 spike peptides, taken before COVID-19 vaccination. This TCR came from a human donor who had a prior SARS-CoV-2 infection. The CDR3 spells CSASSHVYWLAGTNEQFF. The CDR3 nucleotides read TGCAGTGCTAGTTCTCACGTGTATTGGCTAGCGGGAACCAATGAGCAGTTCTTC.